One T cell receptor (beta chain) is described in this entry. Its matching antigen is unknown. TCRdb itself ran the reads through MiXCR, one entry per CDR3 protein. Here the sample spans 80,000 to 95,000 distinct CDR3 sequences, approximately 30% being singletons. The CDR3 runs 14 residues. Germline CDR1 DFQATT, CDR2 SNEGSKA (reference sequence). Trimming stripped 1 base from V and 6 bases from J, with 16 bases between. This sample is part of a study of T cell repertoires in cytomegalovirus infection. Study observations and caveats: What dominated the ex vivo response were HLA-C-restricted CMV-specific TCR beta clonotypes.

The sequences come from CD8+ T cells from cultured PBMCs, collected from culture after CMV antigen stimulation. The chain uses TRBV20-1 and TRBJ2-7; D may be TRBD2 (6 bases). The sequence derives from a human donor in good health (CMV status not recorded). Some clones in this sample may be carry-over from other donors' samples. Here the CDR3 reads CSARVSSGRLEQYF. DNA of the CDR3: TGCAGTGCTAGAGTGAGTTCTGGGAGGCTCGAGCAGTACTTC.